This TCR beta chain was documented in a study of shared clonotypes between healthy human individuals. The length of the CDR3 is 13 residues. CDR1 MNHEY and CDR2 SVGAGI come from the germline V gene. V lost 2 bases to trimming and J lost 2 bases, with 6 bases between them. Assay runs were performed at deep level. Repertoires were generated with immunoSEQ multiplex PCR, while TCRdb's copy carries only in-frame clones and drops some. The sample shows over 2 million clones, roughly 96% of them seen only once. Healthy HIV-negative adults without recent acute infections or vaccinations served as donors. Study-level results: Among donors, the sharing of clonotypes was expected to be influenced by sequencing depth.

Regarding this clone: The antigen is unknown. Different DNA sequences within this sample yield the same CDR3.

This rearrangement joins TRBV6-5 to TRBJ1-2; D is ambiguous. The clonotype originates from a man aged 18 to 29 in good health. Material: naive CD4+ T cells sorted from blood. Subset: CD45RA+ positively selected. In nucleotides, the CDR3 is TGTGCCAGCAGTTACGGCAGGAACTATGGCTACACCTTC. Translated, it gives CASSYGRNYGYTF.